This entry concerns a single TCR beta chain. This sample is drawn from a study of CD8+ T cells in alopecia areata. Looking at the study overall: Using the percentage of affected scalp area, treated patients' severity was scored.

cDNA prepared by RNA extraction and subsequent reverse transcription served as the template for sequencing. Repertoires were generated with immunoSEQ multiplex PCR, while TCRdb's copy carries only in-frame clones and drops some. The sample includes about 220,000 clones, about three fifths of them seen just once. Trimming removed 3 bases at V and 5 bases at J, with 16 bases between. The CDR3 has 15 amino acids. CDR1 GTSNPN and CDR2 SVGIG come from the germline V gene (reference sequence). The sample's treatment: oral pan-JAK inhibitor, 5-10 mg twice daily. It was from PBMCs that CD4+ and CD8+ T cells were sorted.

This specimen was CD4+ T cells sorted from blood, taken at week 4, from a patient treated with tofacitinib. The clonotype comes from a human donor with alopecia areata. The chain is built from TRBV30 and TRBJ2-2, with D possibly being TRBD1 (6 bases). The DNA of the CDR3 is TGTGCCTGGAGACGGACAGTAATTGTAACCGGGGAGCTGTTTTTT. This codes for CAWRRTVIVTGELFF.